The 15 T cell receptor beta chains reported below all come from one sample, sequenced in a study of blood T cell repertoires in COVID-19. Generated by immunoSEQ multiplex PCR, the TCRdb table keeps only in-frame clones and is missing some. The sample consists of 150,000 or so clones, around 87% of them appearing once. Material for sequencing was PBMCs or T cells enriched from blood (not recorded which). The source is a woman aged 40 to 50 who had been exposed to COVID-19.

V usage is TRBV24-1 and J usage is TRBJ2-3, with D uncertain. Germline loops: CDR1 KGHDR, CDR2 SFDVKD. V gave up 5 bases and J gave up 0 bases, with 8 bases separating them. This CDR3 comprises 14 residues. Written as DNA, the CDR3 is TGTGCCACCAGTGGCCCCAGTAGCACAGATACGCAGTATTTT. Protein: CATSGPSSTDTQYF.

J is TRBJ1-2 and V is TRBV9, with TRBD1 matching 10 bases. The CDR3 is 15 residues long. Per germline, CDR1 SGDLS and CDR2 YYNGEE. V was pared by 0 bases and J by 7 bases, with 6 bases of the junction left unmatched. The CDR3 here is CASSVEGTGEAGYTF. The CDR3 DNA reads TGTGCCAGCAGCGTAGAGGGGACAGGGGAGGCTGGCTACACCTTC. The entire variable domain, with the rest obtained from reference TRBV9 and TRBJ1-2, is as follows: DSGVTQTPKHLITATGQRVTLRCSPRSGDLSVYWYQQSLDQGLQFLIQYYNGEERAKGNILERFSAQQFPDLHSELNLSSLELGDSALYFCASSVEGTGEAGYTFGSGTRLTVV.

This sequence joins TRBV11-2 and TRBJ1-4; D call uncertain. V shed 5 bases and J shed 4 bases, with 17 bases lying between them. The CDR3 contains 16 residues. The V gene's germline CDR1 is SGHAT and CDR2 FQNNGV. CDR3 loop: CASSAMTGASNEKLFF. The DNA for the CDR3 is TGTGCCAGCAGCGCCATGACCGGAGCTAGTAATGAAAAACTGTTTTTT.

V usage is TRBV1 and J usage is TRBJ1-6; TRBD1, the table's D call, was not compared with the DNA. TRBV1 has pseudogene status. The CDR3 totals 14 residues. CDR3 amino acids: CTSGQGTDNSPLHF. The CDR3 DNA reads as TGCACCAGCGGCCAAGGGACAGATAATTCACCCCTCCACTTT.

This chain uses TRBV19 with TRBJ2-6; TRBD1 aligns across 7 bases. V shed 4 bases, J shed 0 bases, and the junction held 3 bases outside the gene matches. The CDR3 runs to 16 residues. CDR1 and CDR2 (germline): LNHDA, SQIVND (reference sequence). CDR3 residues: CASSRDSFSGANVLTF. For the CDR3, the DNA is TGTGCCAGTAGTAGGGACAGTTTCTCTGGGGCCAACGTCCTGACTTTC.

This rearrangement joins TRBV18 to TRBJ1-5; D may be TRBD1 (6 bases). Germline V lookup: CDR1 KGHSH, CDR2 LQKENI. The germline V and J ends were trimmed by 4 bases and 0 bases, with 10 bases remaining between them. This CDR3 is 15 amino acids long. The CDR3 loop is CASSLDRNSNQPQHF. In nucleotides, the CDR3 is TGTGCCAGCTCACTCGACAGGAATAGCAATCAGCCCCAGCATTTT.

J is TRBJ2-7 and V is TRBV5-5, with a tentative D call TRBD2 (6 bases). V lost 2 bases and J 2 bases, leaving 11 bases between the germline ends. The CDR3 sequence is 14 residues long. Germline V gene data show CDR1 as SGHKS and CDR2 as YYEKEE (reference sequence). In DNA form, the CDR3 reads TGTGCCAGCAGCTTTGGAGGGGCGGCCTACGAGCAGTACTTC. Residues: CASSFGGAAYEQYF.

This chain joins TRBV19 and TRBJ1-1, with 8 bases identical to TRBD1. J lost 1 base, V lost 8 bases, and 6 bases had no gene match. The CDR3 has 14 residues. Germline-derived CDR1 and CDR2 are LNHDA and SQIVND (reference sequence). The CDR3 is CASGQGARNTEAFF. The CDR3, as DNA: TGTGCCAGTGGCCAGGGGGCTAGGAACACTGAAGCTTTCTTT.

The chain has TRBV27 and TRBJ1-5; D perhaps matches TRBD1 (6 bases). Germline CDR1 and CDR2: MNHEY and SMNVEV (reference sequence). Trimming removed 6 bases at V and 4 bases at J, with 13 bases between. There are 14 residues in the CDR3. In nucleotides, the CDR3 is TGTGCCAGCAGGACCGGGACACCAAATCAGCCCCAGCATTTT. Translation: CASRTGTPNQPQHF.

The V gene is TRBV4-1, the J gene TRBJ1-5, with a tentative D call TRBD1 (6 bases). Trimming removed 4 bases at V and 7 bases at J, with 17 bases between. Looked up from germline, CDR1 is MGHRA and CDR2 is YSYEKL. The CDR3 is made up of 15 amino acids. CDR3 amino acids: CASSPPGGGGQPQHF. CDR3 bases: TGCGCCAGCAGCCCCCCGGGCGGGGGGGGCCAGCCCCAGCATTTT.

This sequence joins TRBV7-8 and TRBJ1-1; D is unclear. This CDR3 contains 14 residues. Germline V gene lookup returns CDR1 SGHVS and CDR2 FQNEAQ. V was clipped by 4 bases and J by 0 bases, with 9 bases between them. CDR3 residues: CASSSYNMNTEAFF. The CDR3 DNA is TGTGCCAGCAGCTCGTATAATATGAACACTGAAGCTTTCTTT.

The rearrangement uses TRBV28 and TRBJ2-3; the match to TRBD2 covers 8 bases. CDR1 and CDR2 from the germline V gene are MDHEN and SYDVKM. Unmatched junction bases numbered 6, after V lost 6 bases and J lost 4 bases. The CDR3 length is 14 residues. The CDR3 bases are TGTGCCAGCAGATCAAGCGGGAGCCCAGATACGCAGTATTTT. Amino acids: CASRSSGSPDTQYF.

The chain links TRBV6-4 to TRBJ1-5, with 7 bases fitting TRBD1. The trim removed 6 bases at V and 4 bases at J, leaving 6 bases unmatched. Germline lookup yields CDR1 MRHNA and CDR2 SNTAGT. The CDR3 runs 14 residues. The CDR3 spells CASSPTTGNQPQHF. DNA for the CDR3: TGTGCCAGCAGCCCTACGACAGGGAATCAGCCCCAGCATTTT.

The V call is TRBV11-3, the J call TRBJ1-3, with 9 bases that match TRBD1. Germline assignment: CDR1 SGHNT and CDR2 YENEEA. The CDR3 contains 15 residues. V lost 4 bases to trimming and J lost 3 bases; unmatched junction nucleotides: 4. As DNA, the CDR3 is TGTGCCAGCAGCTGGACAGGGGATTTTGGAAACACCATATATTTT. Its translation: CASSWTGDFGNTIYF.

This sequence joins TRBV25-1 and TRBJ1-6, with D tentatively TRBD1 (6 bases). There are 15 residues in the CDR3. Germline assignment: CDR1 MGHDK and CDR2 SYGVNS. The V and J ends lost 1 base and 7 bases respectively, with 11 bases between them. The CDR3: CASSESGQGNSPLHF. The CDR3 bases are TGTGCCAGCAGTGAATCCGGGCAGGGGAATTCACCCCTCCACTTT.